The text below deals with one TCR beta chain. This clone was counted a single time. What antigen it recognizes has not been identified. An end of the junction differs from the germline gene, which may be a read error. The CDR1 and CDR2 encoded by the germline V gene are SNHLY and FYNNEI. The CDR3 starts with the cysteine, ends with the phenylalanine, and has 14 residues. Only the CDR3 part of the read is kept: 42 bases, read in frame from the first base. The cohort was made up of hundreds of healthy bone marrow donors. At the time of sampling, every cohort member was nominally healthy, though immune exposures that went unrecorded were likely present. The donor tested CMV seropositive, placing the donor among the approximately 290 seropositive members of the cohort. Each donor provided a peripheral blood sample, and peripheral blood mononuclear cells were used for TCR beta sequencing. The Qiagen DNeasy Blood Extraction Kit was used to extract genomic DNA from the blood cell samples.

Library prep was done by the immunoSEQ multiplex PCR assay. For the multiplex PCR, a mixture combining 60 forward primers for TCR Vbeta segments and 13 reverse primers for TCR Jbeta segments was used. Amplification of the CDR3 region of rearranged TCR beta genes was performed with a multiplex PCR assay on genomic DNA. The amplified TCR beta libraries were sequenced on the Illumina HiSeq System as 87-base-pair reads. Turning to the authors' computational methods: In a later analysis, roughly 80 million unique TCR beta chains were counted across the 666 repertoires, and roughly 11 million of these chains were shared by at least two donors. A nearest-neighbor algorithm error-corrected the raw reads and collapsed the reads into unique sequences, merging closely related sequences to remove PCR and sequencing errors. V, D and J gene segments were assigned by aligning CDR3 sequences to IMGT reference sequences. For a sequence to be retained, a match of at least six nucleotides was required to both a V gene segment and a J gene segment. A rearrangement was called productive if the CDR3 had no stop codons and remained in frame with V and J, and every other rearrangement was called non-productive. CDR3 was defined according to IMGT convention as the region running from the second conserved V-encoded cysteine to the conserved J-encoded phenylalanine. The earlier analysis of 500 to 600 of the donors excluded sequences that lacked an unambiguous match to a single V gene segment. In an earlier analysis of some 590 of the donors, a V segment was called functional when productive rearrangements were above 56.7%, and segregating when the standard deviation between donors exceeded 5%. A statistical classification framework was built for diagnosing cytomegalovirus status from the catalog of TCR beta chain sequences. V and J gene assignment, in a later analysis, came from comparing TCR nucleotide sequences with IMGT/GENE-DB human TR gene sequences. A later analysis assigned CDR3 sequences and most-parsimonious VDJ recombination scenarios with the TCRdist pipeline. In a later analysis, every TCR beta chain was defined by the combination of its CDR3 amino acid sequence and its V-gene family, and reads without a unique V-gene family were dropped. A later analysis removed 592 highly shared, low-generation-probability nucleotide sequences to deal with suspected cross-contamination and a sequencing artifact. In a later analysis, a clonal expansion index was calculated for each public chain from normalized within-repertoire ranks of inferred template counts. In a later analysis, generation probabilities were computed with a VDJ recombination model fitted to out-of-frame rearrangements, and the resulting probabilities were checked against IGoR. Hypergeometric tests were used in a later analysis to score TCR-TCR, TCR-HLA and TCR-CMV co-occurrence, with a repertoire-size bias correction applied to the TCR pairs. A later analysis estimated false discovery rates by permuting HLA or CMV assignments 20 times. In a later analysis, co-occurring TCRs were grouped using DBSCAN, and TCRdist sequence similarity was added for clustering within HLA-allele-positive subsets. Repertoires with fewer than 30,000 or more than 120,000 public chains, plus five repertoires with anomalous nucleotide sharing, were excluded from co-occurrence clustering. Here the immuneACCESS table is served through TCRdb, limited to in-frame sequences with V and J called. Missing clones are a known gap in these copies; in checked studies unresolved V genes cover under half, and the rest lacks a known reason. The DNA gave D and trimming, while V, J and clone size come from that table. Within this sample are approximately 160,000 clones, with roughly 78% of them counted one time only. Together, the top ten hold roughly 13% of the sample.

This sample stems from a study of cytomegalovirus exposure and HLA in healthy donors listed by TCRdb under 2017. A note on the overall study: An earlier analysis of 587 of the donors reported approximately 260 Gb of sequence data and 100 million to 120 million unique TCR beta sequences obtained from approximately 180 million T cells. An early release covering around 630 HLA-typed donors comprised approximately 290 gigabases of sequencing data and approximately 80 million unique TCR sequences. Of the 398 genotyped donors, 65% to 90% were placed in the genetic ancestry cluster associated with self-reported Caucasian donors. The study aimed to test whether signatures of past pathogen exposure could be identified by cataloging public T cell receptors. The study used immunosequencing to profile the T cell repertoires of about 670 subjects and linked those repertoires to cytomegalovirus serostatus. In addition to the first cohort of around 670 subjects, a separate validation cohort of approximately 130 different subjects was used. To predict cytomegalovirus infection status, the study brought together high-throughput TCR immunosequencing, statistical association of individual TCRs with disease status, and machine learning. In a later analysis, previously published TCR beta repertoires from about 640 donors were re-analyzed and high-resolution HLA genotyping was added so that TCR occurrence patterns could be studied. Rather than using new phenotypic data, the later analysis identified candidate immune exposures from TCR beta sequences and from how often those sequences occurred across donors. To decide whether each TCR beta V gene segment behaved as functional or pseudogenic, an earlier analysis of over 500 of the donors relied on high-throughput TCR beta sequencing. Donor age, sex, ethnicity and CMV serostatus were compiled alongside the repertoire data. Genome-wide SNP genotypes for about 65% of the 666 donors were used in a later genetic analysis, which treated that subset as a discovery cohort. Every discovery cohort repertoire had been produced on one sequencing platform. Class I and class II HLA loci were covered by the typing at four-digit resolution. The number of typed donors differed by locus: roughly 629-640 for A, B, C, DRB1 and DQB1; approximately 540 for DQA1; 600 to 610 for DPA1; and around 490 for DPB1. Four or five DR-DQ haplotypes were treated as single units for association and clustering because of strong linkage in the cohort. Across approximately 400 genotyped donors of the cohort, an average of approximately 240,000 unique TCR beta nucleotide sequences per donor were sequenced, and roughly a sixth of those sequences were non-productive. Overall study results and their limits: In a later analysis, most CMV-associated TCR beta chains were found to appear HLA-restricted, with HLA associations seemingly driven largely by CMV exposure. In both the original and validation cohorts, the classifier was reported to diagnose cytomegalovirus status with high specificity and sensitivity. When HLA alleles, especially DR and DQ, strongly co-occurred, attributing TCR associations to individual alleles was difficult. Sequencing depth was assumed to be roughly uniform across donors in the presence/absence analyses, though that assumption may not hold. A further reported finding was that TCR beta sequences accurately predicted the HLA-A and HLA-B alleles for most subjects in the first cohort. Immune exposure information for the cohort was limited to CMV serostatus. In vitro tests confirmed that a few of the cytomegalovirus-associated TCR beta chains recognize cytomegalovirus antigens. The authors suggested that the approach could potentially be generalized to other disease states and immunological phenotypes. In a later genetic analysis, fewer N-insertions in productive TCRs were reported among donors in an Asian-associated ancestry cluster than the roughly 670-donor mean. A cluster of highly shared sequence variants was judged likely to be a technical artifact of the sequencing pipeline. According to a later analysis, parvovirus B19, influenza, CMV and Epstein-Barr virus appeared linked to several top co-occurrence clusters. Linkage disequilibrium might explain the correlated functional status among segregating V segments, but an unknown experimental factor could not be ruled out. Some IMGT-functional V segments, including TRBV6-2 and TRBV6-3, could not be distinguished by the 87-base-pair reads and were therefore excluded. An association between a missense DCLRE1C variant and V-gene and J-gene trimming of TCR beta chains was found in a later genetic analysis and replicated in an independent cohort. At a false discovery rate of 0.05, a later analysis linked under 20,000 TCR beta sequences to specific HLA alleles. In a later analysis, HLA-associated TCR beta chains showed more clonal expansion and lower generation probabilities than non-associated chains that were equally common. Only TCR beta chains were sequenced in this cohort, and the absence of alpha or paired-chain data limited detectable features. Across donors, most TCR sequences were observed very rarely, whereas some public TCRs were present in many individuals. Because HLA typing was missing for some donors at each locus, association tests included only the typed subset. In a later analysis, TCR association rates were found to vary across HLA loci, with the most associated TCRs seen for DRB1 alleles and the fewest for HLA-C alleles. The earlier analysis of almost 600 of the donors excluded some 16 rarely observed V segments, including chromosome 9 orphons, because counts were too low. Broadly in line with IMGT annotations, most TCR beta V segments showed up in productive rearrangements about 87% or about 30% of the time in an earlier analysis of under 700 of the donors. In the study, about 150 TCR beta chains were listed as associated with cytomegalovirus.

The TCR was taken from a woman in her forties or fifties in good health and CMV-seropositive. Sequencing input: PBMCs. Rearrangement joined TRBV2 to TRBJ1-2; the D gene is perhaps TRBD1, on 6 matching bases. The nucleotides read TGTGCCAGCAGTAAAGCGCGGCAGGGGAATGGCTACACCTTC. Its product reads: CASSKARQGNGYTF.